Listed below are T cell receptor beta chains from one sample, sequenced in a study of blood T cell repertoires in COVID-19. The data were produced by immunoSEQ multiplex PCR, yet TCRdb's version contains in-frame clones alone and is incomplete. The sample comprises fewer than 150,000 clones, around 85% of which are singletons, and around 16% rests with the top ten. The sequenced sample was peripheral blood. Every receptor here comes from a woman in her forties or fifties who had recovered from COVID-19. The CDR3 runs from the conserved cysteine through the conserved F or W. Each record gives: J gene, V gene, clone size, CDR3 protein. For some rows the clone size is stated as once, few or many, or as a class when expanded; others skip it.

TRBJ1-5,TRBV7-9,.,CASSPGQPPNQPQHF
TRBJ1-5,TRBV7-9,.,CASSSSTGHQPQHF
TRBJ2-3,TRBV11-3,.,CASSSGLAGGFTDTQYF
TRBJ2-1,TRBV18,.,CASSRGTTQYTEQFF
TRBJ2-5,TRBV10-3,.,CATAALSVGTQYF
TRBJ1-2,TRBV12-5,.,CASGLAFGRGEDGYTF
TRBJ2-3,TRBV19,.,CASTKLAGGTTDTQYF
TRBJ1-1,TRBV5-1,.,CASRRSPSGNTEAFF
TRBJ2-7,TRBV6-6,.,CASSYSGRDSYEQYF
TRBJ2-1,TRBV19,.,CASSIGRSRNEQFF
TRBJ2-3,TRBV18,.,CASSFLPPAGGPRDTQYF
TRBJ2-3,TRBV4-1,.,CASSSGLAGVNTQYF
TRBJ1-2,TRBV5-1,once,CASSLGDSGYGYTF
TRBJ2-3,TRBV19,.,CATSPDSDTQYF
TRBJ1-1,TRBV6-5,few,CASRTGVYTEAFF
TRBJ1-2,TRBV12-3/TRBV12-4,once,CASGWRANYGYTF
TRBJ1-5,TRBV30,.,CASGQGYAQPQHF
TRBJ2-3,TRBV9,.,CASSAQTRALGTDTQYF
TRBJ1-2,TRBV9,.,CASSPGTGIYGYTF
TRBJ2-1,TRBV15,.,CATSRVLAGNEQFF
TRBJ1-1,TRBV9,.,CASSPGTGDTNTEAFF
TRBJ2-1,TRBV23-1,once,CASSQSYRVTSGGPRNEQFF
TRBJ2-7,TRBV7-2,.,CASSLDQTRSYEQYF
TRBJ1-1,TRBV5-1,.,CASSFFRGDTEAFF
TRBJ2-6,TRBV5-1,.,CASSSGNSGANVLTF
TRBJ1-5,TRBV6-4,.,CASSQRPLSNQPQHF
TRBJ1-2,TRBV5-4,.,CASSLAGGRGDYGYTF
TRBJ2-7,TRBV19,.,CASSIQGSYEQYF
TRBJ1-1,TRBV30,.,CAWRVGPYIFTEAFF
TRBJ2-3,TRBV9,.,CASNREITDTQYF
TRBJ1-1,TRBV7-2,.,CASSQSTGYTEAFF
TRBJ1-3,TRBV19,.,CASRSGARPNTIYF
TRBJ2-7,TRBV28,.,CASRGTSGSRRGYEQYF
TRBJ1-2,TRBV6-6,.,CASSSTFGQGSHGYTF
TRBJ2-5,TRBV18,.,CASSPGTRGRRETQYF
TRBJ2-5,TRBV2,.,CASSVEGQTNF
TRBJ2-1,TRBV9,once,CASSVSGSEQFF
TRBJ2-2,TRBV6-6,once,CASSPPLLRGYHTGELFF
TRBJ2-3,TRBV2,many,CASSEGQDRGADTQYF
TRBJ2-5,TRBV18,.,CASSQGDAETQYF
TRBJ2-2,TRBV11-3,.,CASSARGNTGELFF
TRBJ2-3,TRBV30,once,CAWSVGSSTDTQYF
TRBJ1-2,TRBV5-6,.,CASSPTWSANYGYTF
TRBJ1-5,TRBV18,.,CASSRGQDRQPQHF
TRBJ1-1,TRBV5-1,.,CASSLAGSGNTEAFF
TRBJ1-1,TRBV7-9,once,CASSLGEGRAPEAFF
TRBJ2-7,TRBV7-8,.,CASSVSPGQGAKLYF
TRBJ2-3,TRBV5-4,.,CASSYLGTSVSTDTQYF
TRBJ1-4,TRBV4-2,.,CASSQGRAASDEKLFF